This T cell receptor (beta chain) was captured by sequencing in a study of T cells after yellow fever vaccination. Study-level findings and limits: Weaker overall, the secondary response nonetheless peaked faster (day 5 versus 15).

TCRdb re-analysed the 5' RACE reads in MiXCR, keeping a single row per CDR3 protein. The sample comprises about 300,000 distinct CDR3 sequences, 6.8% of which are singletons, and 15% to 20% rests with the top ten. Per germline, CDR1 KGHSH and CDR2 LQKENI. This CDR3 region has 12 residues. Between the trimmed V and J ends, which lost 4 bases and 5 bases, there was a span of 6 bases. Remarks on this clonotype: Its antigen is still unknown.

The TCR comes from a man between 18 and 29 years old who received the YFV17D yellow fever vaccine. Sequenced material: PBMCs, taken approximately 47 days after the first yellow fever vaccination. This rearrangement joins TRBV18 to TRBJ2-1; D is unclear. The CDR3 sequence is CASSQFHNEQFF. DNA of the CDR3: TGTGCCAGCTCACAGTTTCACAATGAGCAGTTCTTC.